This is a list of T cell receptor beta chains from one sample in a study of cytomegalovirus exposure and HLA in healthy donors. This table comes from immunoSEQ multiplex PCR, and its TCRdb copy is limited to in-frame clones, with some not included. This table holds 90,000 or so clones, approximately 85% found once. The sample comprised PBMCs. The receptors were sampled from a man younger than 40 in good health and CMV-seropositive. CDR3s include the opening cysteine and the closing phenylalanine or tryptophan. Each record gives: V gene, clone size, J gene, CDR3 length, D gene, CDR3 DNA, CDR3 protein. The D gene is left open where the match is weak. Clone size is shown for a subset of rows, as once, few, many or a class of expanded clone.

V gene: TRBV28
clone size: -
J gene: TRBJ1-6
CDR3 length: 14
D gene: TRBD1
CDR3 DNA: TGTGCCAGCAGTTCGACAGGGGGCAATTCACCCCTCCACTTT
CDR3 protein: CASSSTGGNSPLHF

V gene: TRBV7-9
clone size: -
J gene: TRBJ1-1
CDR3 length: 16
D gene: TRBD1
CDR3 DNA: TGTTCCAGCAGCTTAGGGCTTGGCAGGGGGAGTCCTGAAGCTTTCTTT
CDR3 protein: CSSSLGLGRGSPEAFF

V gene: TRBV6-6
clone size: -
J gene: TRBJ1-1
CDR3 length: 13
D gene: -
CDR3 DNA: TGTGCCAGCAGTTATGTTCTCGACACTGAAGCTTTCTTT
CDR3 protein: CASSYVLDTEAFF

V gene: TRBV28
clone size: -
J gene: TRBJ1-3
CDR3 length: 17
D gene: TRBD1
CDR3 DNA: TGTGCCAGCAGTCCCCCTAGGACAGGGCCCTCTGGAAACACCATATATTTT
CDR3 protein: CASSPPRTGPSGNTIYF

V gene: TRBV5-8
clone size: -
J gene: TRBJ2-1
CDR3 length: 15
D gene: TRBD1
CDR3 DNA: TGTGCCAGCAGCGATACCGGGACAGGGTGGAATGAGCAGTTCTTC
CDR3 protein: CASSDTGTGWNEQFF

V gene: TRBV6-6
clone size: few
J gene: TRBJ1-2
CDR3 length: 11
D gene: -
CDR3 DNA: TGTGCCAGCAGGGAGAGCGGCAGCTACACCTTC
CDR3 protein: CASRESGSYTF

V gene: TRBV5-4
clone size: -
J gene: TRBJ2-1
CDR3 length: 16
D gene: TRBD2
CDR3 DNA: TGTGCCAGCAGCCAGAATGAAGCGGGAGTTAGGAATGAGCAGTTCTTC
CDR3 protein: CASSQNEAGVRNEQFF

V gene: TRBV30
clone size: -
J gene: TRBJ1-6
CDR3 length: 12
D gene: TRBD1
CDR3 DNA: TGTGCCTGTGAGGGACAGGATTCACCCCTCCACTTT
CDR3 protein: CACEGQDSPLHF

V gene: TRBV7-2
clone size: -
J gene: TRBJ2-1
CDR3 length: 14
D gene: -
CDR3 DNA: TGTGCCAGCAGCATCCCGGGTGGCTACAATGAGCAGTTCTTC
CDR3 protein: CASSIPGGYNEQFF

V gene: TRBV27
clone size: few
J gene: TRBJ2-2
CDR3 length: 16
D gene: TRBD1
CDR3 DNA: TGTGCCAGCAGTTTGATGACAGGGTATAACACCGGGGAGCTGTTTTTT
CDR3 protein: CASSLMTGYNTGELFF

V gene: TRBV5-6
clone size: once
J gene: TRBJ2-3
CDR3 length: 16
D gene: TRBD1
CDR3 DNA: TGTGCCAGCAGCTTTCGGACAGGGGGTGGCACAGATACGCAGTATTTT
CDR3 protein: CASSFRTGGGTDTQYF

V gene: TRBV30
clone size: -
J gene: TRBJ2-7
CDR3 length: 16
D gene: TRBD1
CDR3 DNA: TGTGCCTGGCAACCCCTGGGGACAGGGGACCCCTACGAGCAGTACTTC
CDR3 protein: CAWQPLGTGDPYEQYF

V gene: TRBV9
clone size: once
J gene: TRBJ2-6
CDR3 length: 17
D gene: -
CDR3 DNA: TGTGCCAGCACCCCCGGACAGTCAACGTCTGGGGCCAACGTCCTGACTTTC
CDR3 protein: CASTPGQSTSGANVLTF

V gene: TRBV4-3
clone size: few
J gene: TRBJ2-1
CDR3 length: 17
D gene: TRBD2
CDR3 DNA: TGCGCCAGCAGCCAAGATATCACTAGCGGGCCTTACAATGAGCAGTTCTTC
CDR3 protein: CASSQDITSGPYNEQFF

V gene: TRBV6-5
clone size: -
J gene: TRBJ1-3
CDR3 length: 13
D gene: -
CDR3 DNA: TGTGTAAGCAGGGAGCTCTCTGGAAACACCATATATTTT
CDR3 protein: CVSRELSGNTIYF

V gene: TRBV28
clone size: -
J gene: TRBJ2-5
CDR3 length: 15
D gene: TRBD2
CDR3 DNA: TGTGCCAGCAGTCTAGCGGGAGAAGTCCAAGAGACCCAGTACTTC
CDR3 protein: CASSLAGEVQETQYF

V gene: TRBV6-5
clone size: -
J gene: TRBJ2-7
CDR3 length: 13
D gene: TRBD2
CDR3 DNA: TGTGCCAGCACAACAGTAGCGGGCTACGAGCAGTACTTC
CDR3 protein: CASTTVAGYEQYF

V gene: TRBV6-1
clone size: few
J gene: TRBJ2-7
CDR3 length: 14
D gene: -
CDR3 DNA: TGTGCCAGCAGTGAAGAAGCGCGATCCTACGAGCAGTACTTC
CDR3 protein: CASSEEARSYEQYF

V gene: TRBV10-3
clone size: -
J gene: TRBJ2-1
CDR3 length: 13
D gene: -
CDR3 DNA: TGTGCCACTTCGACTAGCTCCTACAATGAGCAGTTCTTC
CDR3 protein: CATSTSSYNEQFF

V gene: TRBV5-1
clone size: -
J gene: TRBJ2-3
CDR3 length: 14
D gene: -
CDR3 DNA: TGCGCCAGCAGCTTGACTAGCCTCACAGATACGCAGTATTTT
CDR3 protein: CASSLTSLTDTQYF

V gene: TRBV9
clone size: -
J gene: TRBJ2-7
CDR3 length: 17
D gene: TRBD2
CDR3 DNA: TGTGCCAGCAGCCCCTTCCTCCCGGCGGGAGGGGCTTACGAGCAGTACTTC
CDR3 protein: CASSPFLPAGGAYEQYF

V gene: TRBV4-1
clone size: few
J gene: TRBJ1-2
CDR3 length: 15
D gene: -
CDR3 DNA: TGCGCCAGCAGCCAAAGAACACCAAATCGGGATGGCTACACCTTC
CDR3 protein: CASSQRTPNRDGYTF

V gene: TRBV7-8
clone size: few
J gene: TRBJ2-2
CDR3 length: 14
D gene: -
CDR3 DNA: TGTGCCAGCAGCTTCCTCCTTAACACCGGGGAGCTGTTTTTT
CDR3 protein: CASSFLLNTGELFF

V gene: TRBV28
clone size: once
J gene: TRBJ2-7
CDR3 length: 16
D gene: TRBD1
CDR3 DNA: TGTGCCAGCAGTGGCAACTGGGACAGGGTGCCCTACGAGCAGTACTTC
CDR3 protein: CASSGNWDRVPYEQYF

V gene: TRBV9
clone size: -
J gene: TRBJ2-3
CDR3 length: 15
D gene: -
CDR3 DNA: TGTGCCAGCAGCCGCATACCAGATCGCACAGATACGCAGTATTTT
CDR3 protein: CASSRIPDRTDTQYF

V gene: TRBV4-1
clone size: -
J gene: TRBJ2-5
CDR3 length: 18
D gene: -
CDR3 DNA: TGCGCCAGCAGCCAAGATCGGGGGGCGGGGCAGGCTCAAGAGACCCAGTACTTC
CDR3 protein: CASSQDRGAGQAQETQYF

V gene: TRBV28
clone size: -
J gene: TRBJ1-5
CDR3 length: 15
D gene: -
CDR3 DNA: TGTGCCAGCAGTTTGGGGAGGGGCCTCAATCAGCCCCAGCATTTT
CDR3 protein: CASSLGRGLNQPQHF

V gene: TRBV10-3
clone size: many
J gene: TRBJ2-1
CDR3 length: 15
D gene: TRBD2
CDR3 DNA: TGTGCCATCAGTCAATCTAGCGGGATGGAAGGTGAGCAGTTCTTC
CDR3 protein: CAISQSSGMEGEQFF

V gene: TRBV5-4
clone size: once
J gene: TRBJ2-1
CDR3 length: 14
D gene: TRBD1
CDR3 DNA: TGTGCCAGCAGCTTGGGGGACAGGGAAAATGAGCAGTTCTTC
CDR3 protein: CASSLGDRENEQFF

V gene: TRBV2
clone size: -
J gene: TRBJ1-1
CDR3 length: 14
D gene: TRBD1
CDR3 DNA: TGTGCCAGCAGTGTGGGACAGGGGGACACTGAAGCTTTCTTT
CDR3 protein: CASSVGQGDTEAFF

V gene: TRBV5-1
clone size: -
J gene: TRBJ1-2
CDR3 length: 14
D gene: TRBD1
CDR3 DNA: TGCGCCAGCAGCTCCGGACAGGGGGCGTTTGGCTACACCTTC
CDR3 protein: CASSSGQGAFGYTF

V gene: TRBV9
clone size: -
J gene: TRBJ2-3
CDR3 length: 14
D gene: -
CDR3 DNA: TGTGCCAGCAGCCCCCAGCGAAGCACAGATACGCAGTATTTT
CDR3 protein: CASSPQRSTDTQYF

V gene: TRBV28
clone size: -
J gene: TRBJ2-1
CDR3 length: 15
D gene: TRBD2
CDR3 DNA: TGTGCCAGCAGCAGACTAGCGGGAGGTGGCAATGAGCAGTTCTTC
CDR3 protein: CASSRLAGGGNEQFF

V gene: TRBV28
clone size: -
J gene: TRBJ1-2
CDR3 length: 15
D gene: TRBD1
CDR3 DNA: TGTGCCAGCGGCTCGGAGGGGGCCGGGGCCTATGGCTACACCTTC
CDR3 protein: CASGSEGAGAYGYTF

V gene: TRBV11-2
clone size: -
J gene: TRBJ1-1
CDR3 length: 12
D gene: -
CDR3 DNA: TGTGCCAGCAGCTTCGGGAACACTGAAGCTTTCTTT
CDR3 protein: CASSFGNTEAFF

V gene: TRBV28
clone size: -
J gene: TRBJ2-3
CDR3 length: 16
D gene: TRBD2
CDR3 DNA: TGTGCCAGCAGTCCCAGGACTAGCGGGAGCACAGATACGCAGTATTTT
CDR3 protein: CASSPRTSGSTDTQYF

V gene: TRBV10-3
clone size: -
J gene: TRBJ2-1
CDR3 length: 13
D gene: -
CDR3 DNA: TGTGCCATCGGTGGAGCTGGAGGCAATGAGCAGTTCTTC
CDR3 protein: CAIGGAGGNEQFF

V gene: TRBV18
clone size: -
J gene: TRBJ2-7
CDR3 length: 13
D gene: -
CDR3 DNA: TGTGCCAGCTCACCACCGATCGGCTACGAGCAGTACTTC
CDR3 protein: CASSPPIGYEQYF

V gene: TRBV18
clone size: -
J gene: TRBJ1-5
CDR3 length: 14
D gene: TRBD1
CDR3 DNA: TGTGCCAGCTCTCCACAGGGGGCGAGGCAGCCCCAGCATTTT
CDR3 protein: CASSPQGARQPQHF

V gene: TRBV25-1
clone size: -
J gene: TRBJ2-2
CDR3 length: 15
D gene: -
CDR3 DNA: TGTGCCAGCAGCCTGAAGCTAGGTGGCACCGGGGAGCTGTTTTTT
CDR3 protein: CASSLKLGGTGELFF